Presented here are 21 T cell receptor beta chains from one specimen sequenced in a study of breast tumors, draining lymph nodes, adjacent tissues. In TCRdb, the multiplex PCR reads were re-called with MiXCR into one record per CDR3 protein. The data contain approximately 210,000 distinct CDR3 sequences, around 34% of them singletons. Axillary draining lymph nodes of breast cancer patients supplied the node samples. Sequencing used axillary lymph node tissue. The receptor source for this set is a female donor with breast cancer. Some clones in this sample may be carry-over from other donors' samples.

This chain uses TRBV24-1 with TRBJ2-1; D perhaps matches TRBD2 (7 bases). CDR1 and CDR2 from the germline V gene are KGHDR and SFDVKD. The CDR3 is 15 amino acids. V shed 6 bases and J shed 9 bases, with 20 bases lying between them. The CDR3 region is CATSLAGVGGGEQFF. The CDR3 bases are TGTGCCACCAGTCTGGCGGGAGTCGGAGGGGGTGAGCAGTTCTTC.

The rearrangement uses TRBV7-9 and TRBJ1-3; the D gene is possibly TRBD1 (5 bases). Germline V gives CDR1 SEHNR, CDR2 FQNEAQ (reference sequence). This CDR3 has 15 residues. The germline V and J ends were trimmed by 2 bases and 8 bases, with 16 bases remaining between them. The CDR3 sequence: CASSLSAGHGYTIYF. CDR3 DNA sequence: TGTGCCAGCAGCTTATCGGCAGGGCATGGCTACACCATATATTTT.

The chain employs TRBV19 and TRBJ2-1; 14 bases are shared with TRBD2. The CDR3 spans 16 residues. Trimming cost V 7 bases and J 0 bases; bases outside gene matches: 2. Germline values: CDR1 LNHDA, CDR2 SQIVND (reference sequence). Here the CDR3 reads CASMGTSGSSYNEQFF. The CDR3 DNA sequence: TGTGCCAGTATGGGGACTAGCGGGAGCTCCTACAATGAGCAGTTCTTC.

Ten or more counts support this clonotype. The chain links TRBV19 to TRBJ1-2; TRBD1 matches 9 bases. The V segment lost 5 bases and the J segment 8 bases; nucleotides outside the gene matches: 6. CDR3 length equals 13 residues. Germline V lookup: CDR1 LNHDA, CDR2 SQIVND (reference sequence). In DNA form, the CDR3 reads TGTGCCAGTAGTTGGACAGGGGAAAGCGGCTACACCTTC. It translates to CASSWTGESGYTF.

This clonotype was found a few times. This chain links TRBV5-1 with TRBJ2-1; maybe TRBD2 (7 bases). V was pared by 2 bases and J by 9 bases, with 18 bases between. The CDR3 spans 15 residues. Germline V gene data show CDR1 as SGHRS and CDR2 as YFSETQ. The CDR3 loop reads CASSLNNRGAVEQFF. The CDR3 bases are TGCGCCAGCAGCTTAAACAATCGGGGGGCCGTTGAGCAGTTCTTC.

This clonotype was found a few times. A much larger clonotype is one base distant, so this may be a read error. The chain recombines TRBV7-2 with TRBJ2-3; 8 bases match TRBD2. Germline V gene lookup returns CDR1 SGHTA and CDR2 FQGNSA. This CDR3 is 17 amino acids long. CDR3 region: CASSLVLAAGTPDPQYF. CDR3 DNA sequence: TGTGCCAGCAGCTTAGTACTAGCGGCAGGAACTCCAGATCCGCAGTATTTT.

This clonotype was detected only a few times. This may stem from a read error, because a much larger clone lies one nucleotide away. The V call is TRBV5-1, the J call TRBJ2-1, with TRBD1 matching 9 bases. CDR1 and CDR2 from the germline V gene are SGHRS and YFSETQ. Trimming removed 1 base from V and 8 bases from J; junction bases left unmatched: 10. This CDR3 is 16 amino acids long. For the CDR3, the DNA is TGCGCCAGCAGCTTGCATGGGACAGGGAGCGTCGATGAGCAGTTCTTC. This sequence encodes CASSLHGTGSVDEQFF.

This clonotype was seen many times. The chain couples TRBV5-1 to TRBJ1-5; the D is unclear. V lost 4 bases and J 5 bases, leaving 10 bases between the germline ends. The CDR3 extends over 13 amino acids. Germline assignment: CDR1 SGHRS and CDR2 YFSETQ. The CDR3 loop reads CASSLLLDQPQHF. The CDR3 DNA reads TGCGCCAGCAGCCTGTTGTTGGATCAGCCCCAGCATTTT.

About this clonotype: Just one base apart from a much larger clone, this may be a read error. The chain is built from TRBV6-6 and TRBJ2-3; tentatively, D is TRBD1 (6 bases). Germline V CDR1 and CDR2: MNHNY, SVGAGI (reference sequence). CDR3 length: 13 amino acids. Trimming shortened V by 7 bases and J by 8 bases, and 16 bases separated the two germline ends. The CDR3 spells CASKRQARGTQYF. CDR3 bases: TGTGCCAGCAAGCGACAGGCTAGGGGTACGCAGTATTTT.

There are many counts of this clonotype. The chain employs TRBV5-8 and TRBJ2-3; 7 nucleotides line up with TRBD2. V was clipped by 5 bases and J by 4 bases; unmatched bases: 10. The V gene's germline CDR1 is SGHTS and CDR2 YDEGEE. This CDR3 comprises 15 residues. The CDR3 region is CASSSYGGGADTQYF. The CDR3 DNA reads as TGTGCCAGCAGTTCGTACGGGGGAGGGGCAGATACGCAGTATTTT.

This chain connects TRBV10-3 to TRBJ2-5, with 8 bases matching TRBD1. Germline-derived CDR1 and CDR2 are ENHRY and SYGVKD. Trimming at V came to 6 bases and at J to 9 bases, leaving 12 bases not matched to a gene. The CDR3 extends over 14 amino acids. The CDR3 DNA is TGTGCCATCAGCACAGGGGGGAGCTCTGGGGCCCAGTACTTC. Translating it yields CAISTGGSSGAQYF.

This clonotype appeared many times. The chain has TRBV24-1 and TRBJ2-2; TRBD1 matches 9 bases. CDR1 is KGHDR and CDR2 is SFDVKD in the germline V gene. This CDR3 region has 16 residues. Losses at the gene ends were 2 bases for V and 4 bases for J; bases not matched to a gene: 4. In DNA, the CDR3 is TGTGCCACCAGTGATTCGGGACAGGGCGTCACCGGGGAGCTGTTTTTT. Protein sequence: CATSDSGQGVTGELFF.

Concerning this clonotype itself: One base away lies a much larger clone, so this may be a sequencing read error. The chain has TRBV6-1 and TRBJ1-2, with TRBD1 matching 8 bases. From germline, CDR1 is MNHNS and CDR2 SASEGT. The CDR3 has 14 residues. The CDR3 DNA is TGTACCAGCAACCAGGACAGGGCGAACTATGGCTACACCTTC. Its protein is CTSNQDRANYGYTF.

The chain employs TRBV24-1 and TRBJ2-5, with 11 nucleotides matching TRBD2. CDR1 is KGHDR and CDR2 is SFDVKD in the germline V gene. With 2 bases clipped from V and 2 bases from J, the junction kept 6 bases outside the gene matches. This CDR3 has 17 residues. The CDR3 protein is CATSDSTSGGPQETQYF. DNA of the CDR3: TGTGCCACCAGTGATTCTACTAGCGGGGGACCTCAAGAGACCCAGTACTTC.

This rearrangement joins TRBV10-2 to TRBJ2-5; D call uncertain. The germline CDR1 and CDR2 sequences are WSHSY and SAAADI. The CDR3 spans 15 residues. V lost 0 bases to trimming and J lost 2 bases, with 10 bases between them. CDR3 DNA sequence: TGCGCCAGCAGTGAGTCTCGGGCGGAACAAGAGACCCAGTACTTC. Protein product: CASSESRAEQETQYF.

The DNA for the CDR3 is TGCGCCAGCAGCGCCGTCCGGGGACAGGGGGCTGAGGAGCAGTTCTTC. As protein: CASSAVRGQGAEEQFF. The chain carries TRBV5-1 and TRBJ2-1; 12 bases align to TRBD1. Germline loops: CDR1 SGHRS, CDR2 YFSETQ. With 4 bases clipped from V and 10 bases from J, the junction kept 12 bases outside the gene matches. The CDR3 contains 16 residues.

This clonotype was recorded at least ten times. The chain carries TRBV7-2 and TRBJ2-2; 14 nucleotides align to TRBD2. Germline lookup yields CDR1 SGHTA and CDR2 FQGNSA. The CDR3 runs to 18 residues. The ends lost 4 bases at V and 0 bases at J; junction bases unmatched: 4. The CDR3 here is CASSWGLAGAANTGELFF. CDR3 DNA sequence: TGTGCCAGCAGCTGGGGACTAGCGGGGGCCGCGAACACCGGGGAGCTGTTTTTT.

The chain carries TRBV25-1 and TRBJ2-1; tentative D call: TRBD1 (8 bases). The CDR3 contains 19 residues. Trimming removed 7 bases at V and 2 bases at J, with 27 bases between. Germline assignment: CDR1 MGHDK and CDR2 SYGVNS. The CDR3 sequence is CASKNLLWGGGQAYNEQFF. CDR3 bases: TGTGCCAGCAAGAACCTCCTATGGGGAGGGGGACAGGCCTACAATGAGCAGTTCTTC.

This clonotype was picked up a small number of times. J is TRBJ2-5 and V is TRBV7-2, with 10 bases lining up with TRBD2. The CDR3 totals 16 residues. The V and J ends lost 5 bases and 2 bases, in that order; junction bases with no gene match: 8. CDR1 and CDR2 from the germline V gene are SGHTA and FQGNSA. The CDR3 coding sequence is TGTGCCAGCAGCAGACCTAGCGGGAGTCGACAAGAGACCCAGTACTTC. Translating it yields CASSRPSGSRQETQYF.

Points on this clonotype: At one boundary the junction diverges from the germline segment, which might be a read error. The rearrangement links TRBV20-1 to TRBJ2-7; D possibly corresponds to TRBD2 (7 bases). The germline V gene encodes CDR1 DFQATT and CDR2 SNEGSKA (reference sequence). The CDR3 totals 14 residues. The CDR3 spells CGAKGGGWGDEQYF. The CDR3 coding sequence is TGCGGTGCTAAGGGGGGGGGTTGGGGGGACGAGCAGTACTTC.

This clonotype showed up many times. The V and J genes are TRBV12-3 or TRBV12-4 and TRBJ2-7, with D tentatively TRBD2 (5 bases). V was clipped by 3 bases and J by 3 bases, with 6 bases between them. The CDR3 loop spans 12 amino acids. In DNA, the CDR3 is TGTGCCAGCAGTTTTCGGGGCTACGAGCAGTACTTC. This translates into CASSFRGYEQYF.